What follows are 11 T cell receptor beta chains derived from one specimen sequenced in a study of T cells in Graves' hyperthyroidism and ophthalmopathy. Regions amplified from RNA transcripts were the TCR beta CDR3 regions. RT-PCR in the first round (using the HTBI primer set) targeted the TCR CDR3. From the multiplex PCR reads, TCRdb called clonotypes with MiXCR, one entry per CDR3 protein. Of about 560,000 distinct CDR3 sequences listed, 12% to 15% are singletons. Sequencing used blood. These TCRs come from a woman in her forties with Graves' hyperthyroidism.

This sequence joins TRBV20-1 and TRBJ2-3; 10 bases fit TRBD2. This CDR3 is built from 17 residues. CDR1 DFQATT and CDR2 SNEGSKA come from the germline V gene (reference sequence). J gave up 5 bases and V 6 bases, and 17 bases lay outside the gene matches. The DNA for the CDR3 is TGCAGTGCCATAACCTCTGCGACTAGCGGGTGGAAAGATACGCAGTATTTT. Residues: CSAITSATSGWKDTQYF.

A remark on this clonotype: With a much larger clone just one base away, this may be a read error. This chain uses TRBV12-3 or TRBV12-4 with TRBJ2-7; TRBD2 matches at 10 bases. The end of the DNA aligns better with TRBJ2-1, so the J call may be wrong. CDR3 size: 14 residues. CDR3 bases: TGTGCCAGCAGTTCTAGCGGGAGTGGCTACGAGCAGTTCTTC. As protein: CASSSSGSGYEQFF.

In this sample, this clonotype turned up many times. This sequence joins TRBV28 and TRBJ1-1; TRBD1 matches at 9 bases. V trimming: 7 bases; J trimming: 2 bases; junction bases outside the gene matches: 8. Germline V gene lookup returns CDR1 MDHEN and CDR2 SYDVKM. The CDR3 extends over 15 amino acids. The CDR3 protein is CASTPTGGENTEAFF. The CDR3 DNA follows: TGTGCCAGCACCCCGACAGGGGGAGAAAACACTGAAGCTTTCTTT.

This clonotype was detected many times. The chain has TRBV11-2 and TRBJ2-3; a possible D gene is TRBD2 (7 bases). V was trimmed by 5 bases and J by 0 bases, leaving 12 bases between them. Germline CDR1 and CDR2: SGHAT and FQNNGV. The CDR3 loop spans 15 amino acids. CDR3 bases: TGTGCCAGCAGCCATCGGGGGGCTAGCACAGATACGCAGTATTTT. Encoded protein: CASSHRGASTDTQYF. Variable domain in full (rest from reference TRBV11-2 and TRBJ2-3): EAGVAQSPRYKIIEKRQSVAFWCNPISGHATLYWYQQILGQGPKLLIQFQNNGVVDDSQLPKDRFSAERLKGVDSTLKIQPAKLEDSAVYLCASSHRGASTDTQYFGPGTRLTVL.

This clonotype was counted between two and nine times. V usage is TRBV24-1 and J usage is TRBJ2-1; D tentatively fits TRBD1 or TRBD2 (6 bases each). The germline V and J ends were trimmed by 5 bases and 10 bases, with 17 bases remaining between them. This CDR3 is built from 14 residues. Germline CDR1 KGHDR, CDR2 SFDVKD. DNA of the CDR3: TGTGCCACCAGTGCCCCGGGGATCGGGGGCGAGCAGTTCTTC. Protein: CATSAPGIGGEQFF.

This clonotype was observed many times. The chain links TRBV2 to TRBJ1-2, with TRBD1 as a possible D gene (6 bases). CDR3 length: 15 amino acids. V lost 0 bases and J 8 bases, leaving 16 bases between the germline ends. CDR1 and CDR2 (germline): SNHLY, FYNNEI. The CDR3 DNA reads as TGTGCCAGCAGTGAAGCGGCCCAGGGGATCTTCGGCTACACCTTC. This sequence encodes CASSEAAQGIFGYTF.

This clonotype was detected ten times or more. The J gene is TRBJ2-5, the V gene TRBV12-3 or TRBV12-4, with 9 bases matching TRBD1. Trimming removed 5 bases from V and 5 bases from J; junction bases left unmatched: 6. The CDR3 covers 14 residues. The CDR3: CASSPTGGGETQYF. CDR3 DNA sequence: TGTGCCAGCAGTCCTACAGGGGGCGGCGAGACCCAGTACTTC.

The CDR3 DNA follows: TGTGCCAGCAGCCAAGCGGGGGGGTGGGTCTACAATGAGCAGTTCTTC. Encoded protein: CASSQAGGWVYNEQFF. V gene TRBV14 combines with J gene TRBJ2-1; TRBD2 agrees at 8 bases. This CDR3 contains 16 residues. V lost 1 base, J lost 3 bases, and 5 bases stayed unmatched. Germline CDR1 is SGHDN and CDR2 is FVKESK. Full variable domain (rest looked up from reference TRBV14 and TRBJ2-1): EAGVTQFPSHSVIEKGQTVTLRCDPISGHDNLYWYRRVMGKEIKFLLHFVKESKQDESGMPNNRFLAERTGGTYSTLKVQPAELEDSGVYFCASSQAGGWVYNEQFFGPGTRLTVL.

This clonotype was seen ten or more times. The chain recombines TRBV6-1 with TRBJ1-1; 7 bases line up with TRBD1. The CDR3 covers 13 residues. Germline V gene sequence: CDR1 MNHNS, CDR2 SASEGT. This chain's CDR3 is CAVRGQANTEAFF. The CDR3 DNA is TGTGCTGTGAGAGGACAGGCGAACACTGAAGCTTTCTTT.

This clonotype has at least ten counts. The chain is built from TRBV28 and TRBJ2-3; the match to TRBD2 covers 10 bases. Germline CDR1 is MDHEN and CDR2 is SYDVKM. The J segment lost 0 bases and the V segment lost 7 bases, leaving 19 bases of the junction unmatched. This CDR3 region has 20 residues. CDR3: CASKGPFWLAGDQSTDTQYF. CDR3 DNA: TGTGCCAGCAAAGGGCCCTTTTGGCTAGCGGGAGATCAGAGCACAGATACGCAGTATTTT. The complete variable domain, with remaining parts taken from reference TRBV28 and TRBJ2-3, reads DVKVTQSSRYLVKRTGEKVFLECVQDMDHENMFWYRQDPGLGLRLIYFSYDVKMKEKGDIPEGYSVSREKKERFSLILESASTNQTSMYLCASKGPFWLAGDQSTDTQYFGPGTRLTVL.

This clonotype was seen only a few times. The chain recombines TRBV20-1 with TRBJ1-5, with D tentatively TRBD1 (5 bases). The length of the CDR3 is 15 residues. Germline-derived CDR1 and CDR2 are DFQATT and SNEGSKA (reference sequence). V lost 1 base, J lost 8 bases, and 18 bases lay in between. This CDR3 reads CSARGSGNPQEPQHF. CDR3 nucleotide sequence: TGCAGTGCTAGAGGGTCAGGGAACCCCCAGGAGCCCCAGCATTTT.